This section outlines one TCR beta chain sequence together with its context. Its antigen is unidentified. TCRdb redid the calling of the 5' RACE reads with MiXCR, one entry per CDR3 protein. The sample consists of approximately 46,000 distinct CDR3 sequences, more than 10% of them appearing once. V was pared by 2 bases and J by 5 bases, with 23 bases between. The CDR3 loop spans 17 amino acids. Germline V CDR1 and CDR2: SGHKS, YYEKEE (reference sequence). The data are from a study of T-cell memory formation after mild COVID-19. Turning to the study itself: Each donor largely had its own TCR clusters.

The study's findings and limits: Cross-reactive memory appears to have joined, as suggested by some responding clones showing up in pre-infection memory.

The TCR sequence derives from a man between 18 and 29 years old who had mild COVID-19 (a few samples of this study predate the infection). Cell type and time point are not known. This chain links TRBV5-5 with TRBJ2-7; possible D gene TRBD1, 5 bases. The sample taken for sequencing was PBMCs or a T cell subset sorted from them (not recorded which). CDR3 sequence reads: CASSFGHRAPWGHEQYF. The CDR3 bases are TGTGCCAGCAGCTTTGGGCACCGGGCCCCGTGGGGCCACGAGCAGTACTTC.